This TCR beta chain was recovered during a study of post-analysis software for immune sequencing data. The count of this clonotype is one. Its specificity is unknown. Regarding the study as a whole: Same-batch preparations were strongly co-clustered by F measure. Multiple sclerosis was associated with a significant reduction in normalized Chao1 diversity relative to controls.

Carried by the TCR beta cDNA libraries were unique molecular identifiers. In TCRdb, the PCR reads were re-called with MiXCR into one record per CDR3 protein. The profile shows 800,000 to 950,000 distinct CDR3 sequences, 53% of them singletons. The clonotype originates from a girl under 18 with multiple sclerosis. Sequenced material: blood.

CDR3 sequence: CASSLGKITSGGKSSYNEQFF. For the CDR3, the DNA is TGTGCCAGCAGCTTAGGGAAAATCACTAGCGGGGGAAAAAGCTCCTACAATGAGCAGTTCTTC. J is TRBJ2-1 and V is TRBV11-2; 11 bases are a match to TRBD2. V was pared by 1 base and J by 0 bases, with 14 bases of the junction left unmatched. The CDR3 has 21 amino acids. The germline V gene encodes CDR1 SGHAT and CDR2 FQNNGV.